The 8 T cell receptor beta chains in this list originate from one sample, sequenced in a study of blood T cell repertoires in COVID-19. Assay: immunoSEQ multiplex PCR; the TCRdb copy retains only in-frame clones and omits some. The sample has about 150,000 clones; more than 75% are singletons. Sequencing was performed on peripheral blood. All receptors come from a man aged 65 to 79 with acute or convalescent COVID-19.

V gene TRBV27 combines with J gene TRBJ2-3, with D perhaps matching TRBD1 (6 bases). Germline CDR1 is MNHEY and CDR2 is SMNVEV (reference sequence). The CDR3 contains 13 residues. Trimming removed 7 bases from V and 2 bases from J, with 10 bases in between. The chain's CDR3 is CASTRQATDTQYF. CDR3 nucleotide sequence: TGTGCCAGCACTAGACAGGCCACAGATACGCAGTATTTT.

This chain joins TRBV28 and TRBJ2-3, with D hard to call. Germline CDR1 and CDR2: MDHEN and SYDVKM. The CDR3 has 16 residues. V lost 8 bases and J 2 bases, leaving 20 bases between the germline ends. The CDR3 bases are TGTGCCAGCCTGGGCCCGCTTTTTCCTTTCACAGATACGCAGTATTTT. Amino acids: CASLGPLFPFTDTQYF.

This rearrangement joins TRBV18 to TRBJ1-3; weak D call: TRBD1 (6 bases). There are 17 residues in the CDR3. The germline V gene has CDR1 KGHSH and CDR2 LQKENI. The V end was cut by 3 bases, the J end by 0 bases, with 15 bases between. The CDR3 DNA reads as TGTGCCAGCTCACCTGGGGACAACCGATTCTCTGGAAACACCATATATTTT. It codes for CASSPGDNRFSGNTIYF.

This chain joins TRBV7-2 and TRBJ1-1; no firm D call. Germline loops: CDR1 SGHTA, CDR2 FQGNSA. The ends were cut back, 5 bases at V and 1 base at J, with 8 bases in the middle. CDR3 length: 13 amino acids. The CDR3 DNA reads TGTGCCAGCAGCCGCCCGGGGAACACTGAAGCTTTCTTT. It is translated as CASSRPGNTEAFF.

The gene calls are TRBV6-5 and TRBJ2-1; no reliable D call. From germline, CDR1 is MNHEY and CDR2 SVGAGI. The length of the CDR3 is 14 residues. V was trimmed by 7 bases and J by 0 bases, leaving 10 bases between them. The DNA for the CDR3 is TGTGCCAGCAAGTCCCCGGGCTCCTACAATGAGCAGTTCTTC. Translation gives CASKSPGSYNEQFF.

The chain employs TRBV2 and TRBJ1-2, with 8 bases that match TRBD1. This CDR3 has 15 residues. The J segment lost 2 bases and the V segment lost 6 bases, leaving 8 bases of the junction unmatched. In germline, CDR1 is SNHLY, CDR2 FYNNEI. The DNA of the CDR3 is TGTGCCAGCAGGCCCGGACAGGGTCTAAACTATGGCTACACCTTC. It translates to CASRPGQGLNYGYTF. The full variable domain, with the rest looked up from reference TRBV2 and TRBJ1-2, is EPEVTQTPSHQVTQMGQEVILRCVPISNHLYFYWYRQILGQKVEFLVSFYNNEISEKSEIFDDQFSVERPDGSNFTLKIRSTKLEDSAMYFCASRPGQGLNYGYTFGSGTRLTVV.

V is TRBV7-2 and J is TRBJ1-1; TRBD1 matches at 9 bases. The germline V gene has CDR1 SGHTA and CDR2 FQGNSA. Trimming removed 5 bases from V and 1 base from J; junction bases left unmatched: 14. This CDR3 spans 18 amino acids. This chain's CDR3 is CASSLKTLPGQGNTEAFF. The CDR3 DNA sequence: TGTGCCAGCAGCCTTAAAACCCTACCGGGACAGGGGAACACTGAAGCTTTCTTT. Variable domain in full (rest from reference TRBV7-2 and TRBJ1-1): GAGVSQSPSNKVTEKGKDVELRCDPISGHTALYWYRQSLGQGLEFLIYFQGNSAPDKSGLPSDRFSAERTGGSVSTLTIQRTQQEDSAVYLCASSLKTLPGQGNTEAFFGQGTRLTVV.

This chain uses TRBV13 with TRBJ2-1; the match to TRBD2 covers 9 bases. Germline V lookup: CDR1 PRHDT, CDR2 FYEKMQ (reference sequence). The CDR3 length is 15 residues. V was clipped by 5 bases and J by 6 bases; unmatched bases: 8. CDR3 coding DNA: TGTGCCAGCAGCCTTAGCGGGAGATTAGCCAATGAGCAGTTCTTC. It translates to CASSLSGRLANEQFF.